This T cell receptor beta chain was observed in a study of T cells in Graves' hyperthyroidism and ophthalmopathy. Study-level points and caveats: The majority of expanded thyroid clonotypes above 0.001 also appeared in blood. In the analysis, a 13 V-J model separated ophthalmopathy from stable hyperthyroidism.

From RNA transcripts, TCR beta CDR3 regions were amplified. RT-PCR in the first round (using the HTBI primer set) targeted the TCR CDR3. Using its own MiXCR run on the multiplex PCR reads, TCRdb lists one record per CDR3 protein. The sample comprises around 690,000 distinct CDR3 sequences, approximately 15% of which are singletons, and about a sixth rests with the top ten. This clonotype has ten or more counts. Its antigen remains unidentified. The germline gives CDR1 MDHEN, CDR2 SYDVKM. The J segment lost 5 bases and the V segment lost 2 bases, leaving 9 bases of the junction unmatched. This CDR3 is 16 amino acids long. Patients between 18 and 65 years old had hyperthyroidism, newly diagnosed and lasting under 2 months.

The sample comprised blood. This sequence was found in a man aged 50 to 60 with Graves' hyperthyroidism. This sequence joins TRBV28 and TRBJ1-2, with 9 bases lining up with TRBD1. CDR3 in DNA: TGTGCCAGCAGTTTAATTTACAGGGGGCCTGGATATGGCTACACCTTC. Its protein is CASSLIYRGPGYGYTF.